This entry lists 14 T cell receptor beta chains sequenced from one sample in a study of memory CD8 T cells in hepatitis C reinfection. Time point specified: pre-reinfection, 55 to 20 weeks before reinfection detection. No in vitro expansion preceded TCR sequencing of the sorted cells. Repertoires were generated with immunoSEQ multiplex PCR, while TCRdb's copy carries only in-frame clones and drops some. The sample contains approximately 52,000 clones, roughly 89% of which appear only once. Sequencing input: naive CD8+ T cells sorted from blood. The receptors stem from a man younger than 35 with hepatitis C virus infection.

This rearrangement joins TRBV30 to TRBJ1-2; 7 bases match TRBD1. Germline assignment: CDR1 GTSNPN and CDR2 SVGIG (reference sequence). Losses at the gene ends were 7 bases for V and 0 bases for J; bases not matched to a gene: 5. The CDR3 totals 13 residues. The CDR3 bases are TGTGCCTACCTGACAGGGCCTAACTATGGCTACACCTTC. Protein product: CAYLTGPNYGYTF.

The chain carries TRBV7-9 and TRBJ1-2; D gene uncertain. The CDR3 sequence is 12 residues long. The ends were cut back, 5 bases at V and 8 bases at J, with 12 bases in the middle. Germline V lookup: CDR1 SEHNR, CDR2 FQNEAQ (reference sequence). The CDR3 is CASSIPGAGYTF. In nucleotides, the CDR3 is TGTGCCAGCAGCATCCCGGGAGCCGGCTACACCTTC.

The DNA for the CDR3 is TGCGCCAGCAGCTTGTATCCTAGCGGGGGGGCTACAGATACGCAGTATTTT. Translation gives CASSLYPSGGATDTQYF. The chain carries TRBV5-1 and TRBJ2-3; 12 nucleotides match TRBD2. This CDR3 has 17 amino acids. Germline assignment: CDR1 SGHRS and CDR2 YFSETQ. The V segment lost 1 base and the J segment 3 bases; nucleotides outside the gene matches: 6.

This rearrangement joins TRBV18 to TRBJ1-3; D gene ambiguous. The germline V gene encodes CDR1 KGHSH and CDR2 LQKENI. Trimming took 2 bases from V and 4 from J, leaving 9 bases between them. The CDR3 has 14 residues. The CDR3 protein is CASSPETTGNTIYF. In nucleotides, the CDR3 is TGTGCCAGCTCACCAGAGACAACCGGAAACACCATATATTTT.

In its sample, this clone was seen once. The rearrangement joins TRBV11-2 to TRBJ1-1; D gene ambiguous. The CDR3 covers 16 residues. Germline V gene data show CDR1 as SGHAT and CDR2 as FQNNGV. Deletions cut 0 bases from V and 4 bases from J, with 15 bases between. The CDR3 region is CASSLDAWAEGTEAFF. The DNA for the CDR3 is TGTGCCAGCAGCTTAGATGCGTGGGCGGAGGGCACTGAAGCTTTCTTT.

This chain links TRBV7-9 with TRBJ1-5, with unresolved D. Trimming removed 11 bases at V and 4 bases at J, with 12 bases between. The CDR3 has 12 residues. Per the germline V gene, CDR1 is SEHNR and CDR2 is FQNEAQ (reference sequence). The CDR3 nucleotides read TGTGCCTCCAGGCTGGGTAATCAGCCCCAGCATTTT. This gives the protein CASRLGNQPQHF.

This clone showed up just a few times. Other nucleotide sequences from this sample produce the same CDR3. This chain connects TRBV5-5 to TRBJ1-5; unclear D gene. CDR3 size: 14 residues. The V gene lost 5 bases and the J gene lost 1 base, with 10 bases spanning the gap. The germline V gene has CDR1 SGHKS and CDR2 YYEKEE (reference sequence). In DNA, the CDR3 is TGTGCCAGCAGTTTTTTCCAGAGCAATCAGCCCCAGCATTTT. Protein sequence: CASSFFQSNQPQHF.

The chain links TRBV6-5 to TRBJ1-1; D uncertain. Trimming pared 0 bases from V and 5 bases from J, leaving 7 bases between. This CDR3 has 13 amino acids. From germline, CDR1 is MNHEY and CDR2 SVGAGI. Here the CDR3 DNA reads TGTGCCAGCAGTTACTCAGAGGGTACTGAAGCTTTCTTT. Its protein product is CASSYSEGTEAFF.

The V gene is TRBV18, the J gene TRBJ2-1; D might be TRBD1 (6 bases). This CDR3 region has 15 residues. V gave up 0 bases and J gave up 8 bases, with 14 bases separating them. Germline V gene sequence: CDR1 KGHSH, CDR2 LQKENI. CDR3 DNA: TGTGCCAGCTCACCACCACAGGGACGTACGGATGAGCAGTTCTTC. Translation: CASSPPQGRTDEQFF.

J is TRBJ1-3 and V is TRBV10-3; D gene uncertain. Germline loops: CDR1 ENHRY, CDR2 SYGVKD. V was shortened by 6 bases and J by 0 bases, with 12 bases between the two germline ends. There are 15 residues in the CDR3. Written as DNA, the CDR3 is TGTGCCATCAGGGACTCTTCGAGCTCTGGAAACACCATATATTTT. Protein product: CAIRDSSSSGNTIYF.

The V gene is TRBV7-3, the J gene TRBJ1-2, with 9 positions matching TRBD1. J gave up 4 bases and V 0 bases, and 3 bases lay outside the gene matches. Germline CDR1 reads SGHTA; CDR2 reads FQGTGA. This CDR3 contains 15 residues. The chain's CDR3 is CASSLTGQGPYGYTF. For the CDR3, the DNA is TGTGCCAGCAGCTTAACTGGACAGGGGCCCTATGGCTACACCTTC.

About this clone: Other DNA variants within this sample encode the same CDR3. The V call is TRBV5-1, the J call TRBJ2-3; maybe TRBD1 (5 bases). Trimming cost V 0 bases and J 2 bases, with 7 bases left between them. The V gene's germline CDR1 is SGHRS and CDR2 YFSETQ. This CDR3 has 14 residues. CDR3 residues: CASSLARDTDTQYF. In DNA, the CDR3 is TGCGCCAGCAGCTTGGCCAGGGACACAGATACGCAGTATTTT.

J is TRBJ1-2 and V is TRBV10-2; a possible D gene is TRBD1 (5 bases). Deletions cut 2 bases from V and 8 bases from J, with 9 bases between. The CDR3 has 12 amino acids. Germline-derived CDR1 and CDR2 are WSHSY and SAAADI. The CDR3 loop is CASSEGGWGYTF. The CDR3 DNA sequence: TGCGCCAGCAGTGAGGGGGGGTGGGGCTACACCTTC.

V usage is TRBV27 and J usage is TRBJ1-2; D gene uncertain. V lost 0 bases, J lost 6 bases, and 5 bases lay in between. CDR1 is MNHEY and CDR2 is SMNVEV in the germline V gene (reference sequence). This CDR3 is built from 12 residues. The CDR3 loop is CASSLSGDGYTF. DNA for the CDR3: TGTGCCAGCAGTTTATCGGGAGATGGCTACACCTTC.